The 10 T cell receptor beta chains below were found in one sample sequenced in a study of cytomegalovirus exposure and HLA in healthy donors (TCRdb year 2017). The receptor library was made with the immunoSEQ multiplex PCR assay. For the multiplex PCR, a mixture combining 60 forward primers for TCR Vbeta segments and 13 reverse primers for TCR Jbeta segments was used. Imported from immuneACCESS, the table was reduced by TCRdb to in-frame sequences with V and J called. These copies leave out some clones; in studies compared against another copy, an unresolved V gene accounts for under half, and the cause of the remainder is not known. This sample has 100,000 to 120,000 clones in its table, and around 75% of those were observed once. Of the sample, approximately 2% is held by the ten largest clones. Sequenced material: PBMCs. The source is a man aged 25-45 years in good health and CMV-seronegative.

Only a few counts were recorded for this clone. V gene TRBV27 combines with J gene TRBJ2-3, with D hard to call. CDR1 MNHEY and CDR2 SMNVEV come from the germline V gene (reference sequence). The CDR3 is 15 residues long. V was clipped by 3 bases and J by 4 bases, with 14 bases between them. The CDR3 DNA is TGTGCCAGCAGTTTGCGTTCTTTCGGGTCAGATACGCAGTATTTT. It translates to CASSLRSFGSDTQYF.

The chain joins TRBV5-1 to TRBJ1-6; D unclear. V gave up 4 bases and J gave up 1 base, with 6 bases separating them. The germline V gene encodes CDR1 SGHRS and CDR2 YFSETQ. The CDR3 has 14 amino acids. The CDR3 coding sequence is TGCGCCAGCAGCGCCAGGTCCTATAATTCACCCCTCCACTTT. This encodes CASSARSYNSPLHF.

This clone was picked up one time. This chain links TRBV2 with TRBJ2-3; D ambiguous. The length of the CDR3 is 15 residues. Trimming removed 2 bases from V and 1 base from J, with 10 bases in between. The germline gives CDR1 SNHLY, CDR2 FYNNEI. CDR3 in amino acids: CASSENTSGTDTQYF. DNA of the CDR3: TGTGCCAGCAGTGAAAACACCTCTGGCACAGATACGCAGTATTTT.

In DNA, the CDR3 is TGCGCCAGCAGCTTGGAGTCGGGGGTAGATACGCAGTATTTT. Translated, it gives CASSLESGVDTQYF. This chain uses TRBV5-1 with TRBJ2-3; weak D call: TRBD2 (6 bases). The CDR3 contains 14 residues. The V gene lost 0 bases and the J gene lost 5 bases, with 10 bases spanning the gap. The germline CDR1 and CDR2 sequences are SGHRS and YFSETQ.

This sequence joins TRBV7-8 and TRBJ1-5; 8 bases align to TRBD1. The CDR3 length is 13 residues. The V and J ends lost 4 bases and 9 bases, in that order; junction bases with no gene match: 5. Germline V gives CDR1 SGHVS, CDR2 FQNEAQ. CDR3 protein: CASSSTGEGPQHF. CDR3 nucleotides: TGTGCCAGCAGCTCGACAGGGGAAGGGCCCCAGCATTTT.

The chain links TRBV28 to TRBJ2-3; D might be TRBD2 (5 bases). This CDR3 comprises 12 residues. Trimming left V 2 bases short and J 7 bases short, with 7 bases between. Germline values: CDR1 MDHEN, CDR2 SYDVKM. Written as DNA, the CDR3 is TGTGCCAGCAGTTTAAGGAGGCATACGCAGTATTTT. Its protein product is CASSLRRHTQYF.

The rearrangement joins TRBV6-5 to TRBJ1-5, with 11 positions matching TRBD1. V lost 6 bases, J lost 9 bases, and 7 bases stayed unmatched. The CDR3 is 14 amino acids. CDR1 is MNHEY, CDR2 SVGAGI, per germline. In DNA form, the CDR3 reads TGTGCCAGCAGCCGGGACAGGGGGGTTCCGCCCCAGCATTTT. It yields the protein CASSRDRGVPPQHF.

V gene TRBV19 combines with J gene TRBJ2-3; D is perhaps TRBD2 (7 bases). Trimming removed 6 bases at V and 6 bases at J, with 19 bases between. CDR3 length: 15 residues. Germline loops: CDR1 LNHDA, CDR2 SQIVND (reference sequence). In DNA form, the CDR3 reads TGTGCCAGTAGATCGGGCGGGGGCCTCGGGGATACGCAGTATTTT. Translated, it gives CASRSGGGLGDTQYF.

The J gene is TRBJ2-3, the V gene TRBV19, with 8 bases aligning to TRBD2. In germline, CDR1 is LNHDA, CDR2 SQIVND (reference sequence). V dropped 5 bases and J dropped 5; count of bases not matched to a gene: 9. The CDR3 covers 15 residues. CDR3 nucleotide sequence: TGTGCCAGTAGTTTACCGGGACTAGGAGAAGATACGCAGTATTTT. Its protein is CASSLPGLGEDTQYF.

This rearrangement joins TRBV27 to TRBJ1-5; TRBD1 is a possible D gene (6 bases). The V end lost 5 bases, the J end lost 4 bases, and 9 bases lay between the germline ends. This CDR3 is 13 amino acids long. Germline V gene sequence: CDR1 MNHEY, CDR2 SMNVEV (reference sequence). The CDR3 here is CASSQDRNQPQHF. The CDR3 nucleotides are TGTGCCAGCAGTCAAGACAGGAATCAGCCCCAGCATTTT.